Detailed here is one T cell receptor beta chain. This clonotype was detected ten times or more. Its antigen target is currently unknown. No base qualities exist here, and no much larger clone lies one base off it. CDR1 SGHAT and CDR2 FQNNGV were looked up in the germline V gene. The CDR3 measures 14 amino acids from cysteine to phenylalanine. Left in the record is the CDR3 DNA by itself, 42 bases read in frame from the first base. The junction shows trimming of 7 bases on V and 6 bases on J, plus 15 bases between the germline ends. The TCR beta CDR3 regions were amplified from the RNA transcripts. The TCR CDR3 was subjected to a first round of RT-PCR using the HTBI primer set and the Qiagen OneStep RT-PCR kit. Libraries were constructed in a second round of multiplex PCR, after which size selection and purification were carried out. Libraries were sequenced paired-end with 100 bp reads on an Illumina HiSeq2000. Regarding the original processing steps: SOAPnuke was used to process the raw data, removing reads that contained adapters or uncalled bases, had a mean Phred below 15, or lacked an exact match to the constant primer or identifier. COPE v1.2.5 was used to merge high-quality paired reads, and clonotypes were defined as unique nucleotide sequences. Clonotypes were aligned to IMGT TRBV, TRBD and TRBJ reference segments using MiTCR v1.1. Only V-J combinations with frequency above 0.0001, covering 99% to 99.2% of repertoires, were analysed. The TCS score was defined as F50 (clonal expansion) divided by E x V (chaos), with BLOSUM62-based TCRdist calculated between CDR3 peptides within each V-J. Welch's t-statistics and random forest reduced several hundred V-J features to roughly 13, which were used in a naive Bayes classifier (R e1071). TCRdb reworked the public reads: Q25 trimming with fastp, MiXCR clone assembly, productive beta chains retained. Rows are unified per CDR3 protein, each entry keeping the most common DNA and genes. The V and J calls and clone size come from TCRdb's table, not from the authors' own analysis. The sample profile shows fewer than 700,000 distinct CDR3 sequences; around 15% of them were found once. The ten biggest clones cover 3% to 4% of the sample.

The data belong to a study of T cells in Graves' hyperthyroidism and ophthalmopathy (dated by TCRdb to about 2019). Broadly, across the study: Peripheral blood was sampled at the time of initial diagnosis, prior to any treatment. Once sampling was done, hyperthyroidism patients were given methimazole at a starting dose of 30 mg daily, whereas ophthalmopathy patients were given high-dose intravenous methylprednisolone. Prospective prediction of ophthalmopathy was tested in an independent validation cohort consisting of 18 hyperthyroidism patients and approximately 16 patients who later progressed to ophthalmopathy. In addition, the study compared T-cell repertoires in thyroid tissue and in blood from roughly six Graves' hyperthyroidism patients. A discovery cohort of approximately 100 patients, 43 with Graves' ophthalmopathy and 57 with stable Graves' hyperthyroidism, was used to find distinguishing TCR V-J signatures. According to the paper, TCR Vbeta CDR3 sequencing was carried out on some 130 peripheral blood samples, which came from 40 to 45 ophthalmopathy, around 75 hyperthyroidism and 17 progressor patients. The 90 or so discovery patients were randomly split 7:3 into training and test sets.

Here is what the overall study found, with its caveats: Most expanded thyroid clonotypes (frequency above 0.001) were also detected in blood, a finding suggesting that blood repertoires may reflect thyroid immune responses. Sample size was not statistically predetermined, and investigators were not blinded to group allocation. In validation, progression to ophthalmopathy was predicted by the model with 55% to 71% sensitivity and roughly 76% specificity, a median of roughly 6.4 months before onset. In cross-validation, a model built on a 13 V-J signature told ophthalmopathy apart from stable hyperthyroidism with approximately 90% sensitivity and around 84% specificity, and in testing the same model reached 80%/75%.

Graves' hyperthyroidism was defined as stable when no progression to ophthalmopathy occurred over 18 months of follow-up. Hyperthyroidism patients were newly diagnosed, had a disease duration of under 2 months, and were aged 18 to 65 years. Patients with uncontrolled infections, other autoimmune diseases, pregnancy or lactation were excluded. Diagnoses were established on the basis of clinical symptoms, serum thyroxine and TRAb, thyroid ultrasound, and orbital computed tomography. Ficoll-Paque density gradient centrifugation was used to isolate PBMCs from 9.5 to 10 ml of fresh peripheral blood. Total RNA was extracted with Trizol reagent, and quality was checked on an Agilent 2100 Bioanalyzer.

Sequenced sample: blood. The receptor was isolated from a woman aged 30 to 39 with Graves' hyperthyroidism. The sequence is built from TRBV11-2 and TRBJ1-4, and possibly TRBD1, on 6 matching bases. The CDR3: CASNEGGAYEKLFF. The DNA sequence is given as TGTGCCAGCAACGAGGGGGGGGCGTATGAAAAACTGTTTTTT.